What follows are 32 T cell receptor beta chains derived from one specimen sequenced in a study of T cells in Graves' hyperthyroidism and ophthalmopathy. Authors of the study amplified TCR beta CDR3 regions from RNA transcripts. TCR CDR3 regions were first amplified by RT-PCR with HTBI primers. Each CDR3 protein gets one entry after TCRdb re-called the multiplex PCR reads with MiXCR. The table has about 380,000 distinct CDR3 sequences, roughly 14% seen once. Input material: blood. The receptors were gathered from an older woman with Graves' hyperthyroidism.

At least ten counts were recorded for this clonotype. The chain couples TRBV14 to TRBJ2-7; 7 bases map to TRBD2. The ends lost 0 bases at V and 3 bases at J; junction bases unmatched: 8. CDR1 SGHDN and CDR2 FVKESK come from the germline V gene. The CDR3 sequence is 16 residues long. In nucleotides, the CDR3 is TGTGCCAGCAGCCAAGATCTGGGGGGGGGATTCTACGAGCAGTACTTC. Translated, it gives CASSQDLGGGFYEQYF. The variable domain in full, completed from reference TRBV14 and TRBJ2-7, reads EAGVTQFPSHSVIEKGQTVTLRCDPISGHDNLYWYRRVMGKEIKFLLHFVKESKQDESGMPNNRFLAERTGGTYSTLKVQPAELEDSGVYFCASSQDLGGGFYEQYFGPGTRLTVT.

As regards this clonotype: Since a much larger clone is just one base distant, this may be a read error. The gene calls are TRBV29-1 and TRBJ2-2; TRBD1 aligns across 8 bases. CDR3 length: 17 amino acids. V shed 0 bases and J 4 bases; nucleotides not matched to a gene: 10. The germline V gene has CDR1 SQVTM and CDR2 ANQGSEA. CDR3 DNA sequence: TGCAGCGTTGAAGATCTCCGCAGGGGGCGGGGCACCGGGGAGCTGTTTTTT. Its translation: CSVEDLRRGRGTGELFF.

In this sample, this clonotype turned up many times. The V call is TRBV6-1, the J call TRBJ1-1; D uncertain. The V end lost 6 bases, the J end lost 4 bases, and 12 bases lay between the germline ends. CDR1 is MNHNS and CDR2 is SASEGT in the germline V gene. The CDR3 runs 13 residues. Written as DNA, the CDR3 is TGTGCCAGCAGAGGACCGTTTGGCACTGAAGCTTTCTTT. Amino acid sequence: CASRGPFGTEAFF.

The gene calls are TRBV20-1 and TRBJ2-4; D could derive from TRBD1 or TRBD2 (5 bases each). Per germline, CDR1 DFQATT and CDR2 SNEGSKA (reference sequence). This CDR3 region has 16 residues. V was pared by 6 bases and J by 3 bases, with 21 bases between. The CDR3 DNA reads TGCAGTGCAGGGACGGGGAGCACCGGAGGCAAAAACATTCAGTACTTC. Translating gives CSAGTGSTGGKNIQYF.

This clonotype was counted at least ten times. The rearrangement links TRBV18 to TRBJ2-7, with 8 bases matching TRBD2. Germline CDR1 and CDR2: KGHSH and LQKENI. The CDR3 has 17 amino acids. V lost 0 bases to trimming and J lost 1 base; unmatched junction nucleotides: 8. CDR3 loop: CASSPPVNSGGSYEQYF. For the CDR3, the DNA is TGTGCCAGCTCACCACCGGTAAACAGCGGGGGTTCCTACGAGCAGTACTTC.

Concerning this clonotype itself: A read error may be the cause here, since a much bigger clone is one base away. This chain joins TRBV27 and TRBJ2-2, with D unclear. Germline V gene data show CDR1 as MNHEY and CDR2 as SMNVEV (reference sequence). This CDR3 has 12 residues. The V gene lost 5 bases and the J gene lost 1 base, with 2 bases spanning the gap. This chain's CDR3 is CASSENTGELFF. The CDR3 DNA is TGTGCCAGCAGTGAGAACACCGGGGAGCTGTTTTTT.

This clonotype was counted ten times or more. The rearrangement links TRBV6-1 to TRBJ1-1, with TRBD1 identical over 7 bases. CDR3 length equals 15 residues. V dropped 6 bases and J dropped 0; count of bases not matched to a gene: 7. Germline CDR1 is MNHNS and CDR2 is SASEGT. CDR3 amino acids: CASRRDSLLNTEAFF. In DNA, the CDR3 is TGTGCCAGCAGGCGGGACAGTCTGTTGAACACTGAAGCTTTCTTT.

In its sample, this clonotype was seen a few times. The J gene is TRBJ2-5, the V gene TRBV3-1; 8 nucleotides line up with TRBD1. The CDR3 contains 18 residues. Germline V lookup: CDR1 LGHDT, CDR2 YNNKEL (reference sequence). J gave up 5 bases and V 1 base, and 15 bases lay outside the gene matches. The CDR3 is CASSQAPGAGGGRETQYF. The CDR3 DNA reads as TGTGCCAGCAGCCAAGCCCCGGGGGCAGGGGGCGGACGGGAGACCCAGTACTTC.

In its sample, this clonotype was seen a few times. The chain couples TRBV5-1 to TRBJ2-1; 10 nucleotides agree with TRBD2. Germline CDR1 reads SGHRS; CDR2 reads YFSETQ. The J segment lost 2 bases and the V segment lost 1 base, leaving 9 bases of the junction unmatched. This CDR3 comprises 18 residues. CDR3 protein: CASSLWPSGRDTYNEQFF. The CDR3, as DNA: TGCGCCAGCAGCTTGTGGCCGAGCGGGAGGGACACCTACAATGAGCAGTTCTTC.

This clonotype was detected ten times or more. This sequence joins TRBV28 and TRBJ2-1; D not resolved. V lost 4 bases and J 3 bases, leaving 13 bases between the germline ends. Germline V gives CDR1 MDHEN, CDR2 SYDVKM. There are 15 residues in the CDR3. In nucleotides, the CDR3 is TGTGCCAGCAGTTCATCGGGTGCTTTCTACAATGAGCAGTTCTTC. This codes for CASSSSGAFYNEQFF.

This clonotype was counted ten times or more. The chain has TRBV11-2 and TRBJ2-5; a weak D match, TRBD2 (6 bases). The germline CDR1 and CDR2 sequences are SGHAT and FQNNGV. V lost 7 bases, J lost 2 bases, and 17 bases lay in between. The CDR3 consists of 15 residues. CDR3 sequence reads: CASTTTKGRQETQYF. The CDR3 bases are TGTGCCAGCACCACGACCAAGGGGAGGCAAGAGACCCAGTACTTC.

The table lists this clonotype with many counts. The CDR3 DNA follows: TGTGCCAGCAGCTCCACTAGGGACGAGCAGTACTTC. It translates to CASSSTRDEQYF. The chain is built from TRBV28 and TRBJ2-7; D may be TRBD2 (5 bases). This CDR3 spans 12 amino acids. Germline assignment: CDR1 MDHEN and CDR2 SYDVKM. V was trimmed by 6 bases and J by 5 bases, leaving 11 bases between them.

About this clonotype itself: Relative to the germline gene, one junction end is altered; a read error may explain this. V gene TRBV9 combines with J gene TRBJ1-1; D unresolved. The CDR3 is made up of 13 amino acids. In germline, CDR1 is SGDLS, CDR2 YYNGEE. CDR3 nucleotide sequence: TGTGCCAGCAGCCTAAGCACGGTCGGTGAAGCTTCCTTT. It yields the protein CASSLSTVGEASF.

A word on this clonotype: It may be a read error: a sequence one base away is much more abundant. No conserved phenylalanine or tryptophan ends this CDR3, so it is likely a read error. This rearrangement joins TRBV18 to TRBJ1-2, with 7 bases that match TRBD1. The CDR3 loop spans 15 amino acids. V shed 0 bases, J shed 3 bases, and the junction held 4 bases outside the gene matches. Looked up from germline, CDR1 is KGHSH and CDR2 is LQKENI. CDR3: CASSPPTGRDYGYTL. DNA for the CDR3: TGTGCCAGCTCACCACCGACAGGGCGAGACTATGGCTACACCCTC.

V is TRBV9 and J is TRBJ2-1; 7 bases align to TRBD2. The CDR3 sequence is 13 residues long. V shed 0 bases and J 8 bases; nucleotides not matched to a gene: 2. Germline CDR1 SGDLS, CDR2 YYNGEE. CDR3: CASSVGGGDEQFF. The CDR3, as DNA: TGTGCCAGCAGCGTAGGGGGGGGAGATGAGCAGTTCTTC.

This clonotype was found many times. The chain couples TRBV11-2 to TRBJ2-1; tentatively, D is TRBD2 (6 bases). This CDR3 is built from 16 residues. V was trimmed by 5 bases and J by 1 base, leaving 15 bases between them. CDR1 is SGHAT and CDR2 is FQNNGV in the germline V gene. This chain's CDR3 is CASSLSLAPSYNEQFF. CDR3 coding DNA: TGTGCCAGCAGCCTAAGCCTAGCGCCTTCCTACAATGAGCAGTTCTTC.

This clonotype was seen a handful of times. This chain uses TRBV29-1 with TRBJ2-6, with 12 nucleotides matching TRBD2. CDR3 length equals 23 residues. V dropped 0 bases and J dropped 2; count of bases not matched to a gene: 20. Germline CDR1 reads SQVTM; CDR2 reads ANQGSEA. The CDR3 DNA follows: TGCAGCGTTGAAGAGTGGGAACTAGCGGGAGGATCCAATGTTTCGGCTGGGGCCAACGTCCTGACTTTC. Encoded protein: CSVEEWELAGGSNVSAGANVLTF.

This clonotype was recorded at least ten times. The chain uses TRBV7-8 and TRBJ2-1; 7 bases fit TRBD1. Trimming took 5 bases from V and 9 from J; bases not matched to a gene: 7. The CDR3 runs to 13 residues. Germline V gives CDR1 SGHVS, CDR2 FQNEAQ. CDR3 nucleotides: TGTGCCAGCAGCCAGAACAGGGGTTTTGAGCAGTTCTTC. Its protein is CASSQNRGFEQFF.

There are many counts of this clonotype. J is TRBJ1-1 and V is TRBV5-1, with D possibly TRBD1 on 5 matching bases. Deletions cut 4 bases from V and 0 bases from J, with 13 bases between. Germline CDR1 and CDR2: SGHRS and YFSETQ. There are 15 residues in the CDR3. The CDR3 DNA follows: TGCGCCAGCAGCCAGGACGGGACCTTGAACACTGAAGCTTTCTTT. This encodes CASSQDGTLNTEAFF.

This clonotype was seen many times. This chain uses TRBV2 with TRBJ1-1; D remains unclear. Trimming pared 3 bases from V and 4 bases from J, leaving 3 bases between. The germline gives CDR1 SNHLY, CDR2 FYNNEI. The CDR3 loop spans 11 amino acids. CDR3 sequence (DNA): TGTGCCAGCAGTGAGATCACTGAAGCTTTCTTT. It encodes CASSEITEAFF.

In DNA, the CDR3 is TGTGCCAGCAGTGCGCACCCCCAGGGGAGGAGGGAGCAGTACTTC. Translation: CASSAHPQGRREQYF. The chain carries TRBV27 and TRBJ2-7, with D perhaps given as TRBD1 or TRBD2 (6 bases each). Germline CDR1 reads MNHEY; CDR2 reads SMNVEV (reference sequence). Trimming pared 5 bases from V and 7 bases from J, leaving 21 bases between. This CDR3 contains 15 residues.

This clonotype was counted a single time. The gene calls are TRBV18 and TRBJ2-7; D may correspond to TRBD1 or TRBD2 (5 bases each). Trimming pared 6 bases from V and 0 bases from J, leaving 15 bases between. Germline assignment: CDR1 KGHSH and CDR2 LQKENI. This CDR3 spans 15 amino acids. CDR3 sequence: CASSPGAGFSYEQYF. CDR3 nucleotide sequence: TGTGCCAGCTCGCCCGGGGCAGGGTTCTCCTACGAGCAGTACTTC.

This clonotype was counted at least ten times. J is TRBJ2-1 and V is TRBV27; 9 nucleotides agree with TRBD2. With 6 bases clipped from V and 8 bases from J, the junction kept 11 bases outside the gene matches. The CDR3 is 15 amino acids. CDR1 is MNHEY and CDR2 is SMNVEV in the germline V gene (reference sequence). This chain's CDR3 is CASSWGSGSGYEQFF. In DNA form, the CDR3 reads TGTGCCAGCAGCTGGGGTAGCGGGAGTGGGTATGAGCAGTTCTTC.

This clonotype was counted many times. The rearrangement uses TRBV7-9 and TRBJ2-3; D is unresolved. V lost 3 bases and J lost 5, with 12 bases in between. In germline, CDR1 is SEHNR, CDR2 FQNEAQ (reference sequence). CDR3 length: 14 residues. CDR3 sequence reads: CASSLGVGRDTQYF. The CDR3 nucleotides are TGTGCCAGCAGCTTGGGCGTAGGAAGAGATACGCAGTATTTT.

The CDR3 DNA sequence: TGTGCCAGCACCTCCGTGGGGAGCGGGAGGATCGATGAGCAGTTCTTC. Its protein product is CASTSVGSGRIDEQFF. The chain employs TRBV3-1 and TRBJ2-1; 9 bases line up with TRBD2. Germline CDR1 is LGHDT and CDR2 is YNNKEL (reference sequence). V was pared by 7 bases and J by 8 bases, with 15 bases of the junction left unmatched. The CDR3 loop spans 16 amino acids.

The chain carries TRBV19 and TRBJ2-3; D might be TRBD1 (5 bases). The CDR3 extends over 14 amino acids. Germline V CDR1 and CDR2: LNHDA, SQIVND (reference sequence). V was pared by 6 bases and J by 4 bases, with 14 bases between. The CDR3 here is CASRVGVAPDTQYF. CDR3 in DNA: TGTGCCAGTAGAGTAGGGGTGGCACCAGATACGCAGTATTTT. Together with reference TRBV19 and TRBJ2-3, the CDR3 gives the full variable domain: DGGITQSPKYLFRKEGQNVTLSCEQNLNHDAMYWYRQDPGQGLRLIYYSQIVNDFQKGDIAEGYSVSREKKESFPLTVTSAQKNPTAFYLCASRVGVAPDTQYFGPGTRLTVL.

This clonotype was seen ten or more times. This chain links TRBV10-3 with TRBJ2-7, with 10 bases aligning to TRBD2. CDR3 length: 16 amino acids. Germline CDR1 reads ENHRY; CDR2 reads SYGVKD. The J segment lost 1 base and the V segment lost 2 bases, leaving 5 bases of the junction unmatched. This chain's CDR3 is CAISEPGTSASYEQYF. CDR3 coding DNA: TGTGCCATCAGTGAGCCAGGGACTAGCGCATCCTACGAGCAGTACTTC.

This clonotype turned up a few times. The chain is built from TRBV29-1 and TRBJ1-1; tentative D call: TRBD1 (5 bases). This CDR3 region has 14 residues. Looked up from germline, CDR1 is SQVTM and CDR2 is ANQGSEA. V dropped 6 bases and J dropped 1 base, with 15 bases sitting between them. Here the CDR3 DNA reads TGCAGCGTCGTTACTCGGCAGGGGAACACTGAAGCTTTCTTT. Translation: CSVVTRQGNTEAFF.

This clonotype was recorded at least ten times. The gene calls are TRBV11-2 and TRBJ2-7; 10 bases match TRBD1. J lost 3 bases, V lost 2 bases, and 7 bases had no gene match. This CDR3 is 16 amino acids long. Germline CDR1 is SGHAT and CDR2 is FQNNGV. CDR3 sequence reads: CASSLTTGGTFYEQYF. The CDR3 DNA is TGTGCCAGCAGCTTAACGACAGGGGGCACATTCTACGAGCAGTACTTC.

A note on this clonotype: A much larger clone lies a single base off, so this may be a read error. The genes are TRBV9 and TRBJ1-2, with 8 bases that match TRBD1. This CDR3 spans 15 amino acids. CDR1 and CDR2 (germline): SGDLS, YYNGEE. The CDR3 sequence is CAGSARTGLIDGYTF. DNA of the CDR3: TGTGCCGGCAGCGCCAGGACAGGGTTGATCGACGGCTACACCTTC.

This clonotype was found many times. This chain links TRBV3-1 with TRBJ2-3; D is unresolved. V lost 2 bases and J 4 bases, leaving 7 bases between the germline ends. Germline CDR1 is LGHDT and CDR2 is YNNKEL (reference sequence). The CDR3 covers 13 residues. The CDR3: CASSQRGPDTQYF. DNA of the CDR3: TGTGCCAGCAGCCAACGAGGCCCAGATACGCAGTATTTT.

This clonotype was seen repeatedly, ten times or more. The chain carries TRBV3-1 and TRBJ2-5; TRBD1 or TRBD2 may be the D gene (5 bases each). The CDR3 length is 12 residues. The V end was cut by 8 bases, the J end by 5 bases, with 12 bases between. Germline assignment: CDR1 LGHDT and CDR2 YNNKEL (reference sequence). CDR3 sequence: CASGGQEETQYF. CDR3 in DNA: TGTGCCAGCGGAGGACAAGAGGAGACCCAGTACTTC.